The 14 T cell receptor beta chains listed next were all sequenced from one sample in a study of vaccination effects on CD4 cells after COVID-19. Expansion with viral peptide pools was applied to antigen-specific CD4+ T cells by the ViraFEST assay prior to sequencing. CD4+ T cell isolation took place after less than 13 days of culture. According to the study, vaccine recipients showed no prior SARS-CoV-2 infection and negative nucleocapsid antibodies. Clones were sequenced by immunoSEQ multiplex PCR, and TCRdb holds only the in-frame ones, with some missing. The data show 20,000 to 25,000 clones, with around two thirds seen just once and roughly an eighth held by the top ten. Their target antigens are unknown. The source material was CD4+ T cells from PBMCs cultured with HCoV-OC43 spike peptides, sampled before COVID-19 vaccination. Specified subset: HCoV-OC43 spike overlapping peptide pool stimulation. The origin of the receptors is a human donor who received a COVID-19 vaccine.

This sequence joins TRBV18 and TRBJ2-7, with TRBD1 as a possible D gene (5 bases). The germline V gene encodes CDR1 KGHSH and CDR2 LQKENI. V was shortened by 1 base and J by 6 bases, with 13 bases between the two germline ends. The CDR3 spans 14 residues. CDR3 sequence: CASSPLPGFSEQYF. The CDR3 bases are TGTGCCAGCTCACCACTTCCAGGGTTTTCCGAGCAGTACTTC.

This clone is medium-sized by share. V usage is TRBV19 and J usage is TRBJ2-7; 13 nucleotides align to TRBD2. The CDR3 spans 18 residues. Germline CDR1 reads LNHDA; CDR2 reads SQIVND (reference sequence). The V segment lost 6 bases and the J segment 7 bases; nucleotides outside the gene matches: 18. DNA for the CDR3: TGTGCCAGTAGCCGAAAGTCCCCGGGACTAGCGGGGACGTGGGAGCAGTACTTC. As protein: CASSRKSPGLAGTWEQYF. Supplemented by reference TRBV19 and TRBJ2-7, the full variable domain reads DGGITQSPKYLFRKEGQNVTLSCEQNLNHDAMYWYRQDPGQGLRLIYYSQIVNDFQKGDIAEGYSVSREKKESFPLTVTSAQKNPTAFYLCASSRKSPGLAGTWEQYFGPGTRLTVT.

This clone has only a few counts. This sequence joins TRBV13 and TRBJ2-7, with a possible D match to TRBD2 (6 bases). The V end lost 4 bases, the J end lost 4 bases, and 11 bases lay between the germline ends. The CDR3 is made up of 13 amino acids. Germline CDR1 reads PRHDT; CDR2 reads FYEKMQ (reference sequence). CDR3 DNA: TGTGCCAGCAGCTCACTAGCAGAGTACGAGCAGTACTTC. Amino acid sequence: CASSSLAEYEQYF.

V and J are TRBV6-5 and TRBJ1-3; D is ambiguous. With 7 bases removed from V and 0 bases from J, the gap between germline ends came to 7 bases. CDR3 length equals 13 residues. Germline assignment: CDR1 MNHEY and CDR2 SVGAGI. This CDR3 is CASTQSSGNTIYF. CDR3 bases: TGTGCCAGCACTCAAAGCTCTGGAAACACCATATATTTT.

This clone was counted only a few times. The chain couples TRBV7-9 to TRBJ1-5; tentatively, D is TRBD1 (5 bases). The CDR3 is 14 residues long. CDR1 and CDR2 (germline): SEHNR, FQNEAQ (reference sequence). V was pared by 6 bases and J by 10 bases, with 19 bases between. The CDR3 region has the DNA TGTGCCAGCAGAGGGGTTGGGGCTTTCGAACCCCAGCATTTT. This codes for CASRGVGAFEPQHF.

The V and J genes are TRBV30 and TRBJ2-5; 11 bases match TRBD2. Germline V gene lookup returns CDR1 GTSNPN and CDR2 SVGIG (reference sequence). The CDR3 extends over 17 amino acids. V lost 1 base and J lost 4; bases outside the gene matches: 11. This CDR3 reads CAWSEFLAGGLGETQYF. The CDR3 DNA follows: TGTGCCTGGAGTGAATTTCTAGCGGGGGGCCTTGGAGAGACCCAGTACTTC. The complete variable domain, with remaining parts taken from reference TRBV30 and TRBJ2-5, reads SQTIHQWPATLVQPVGSPLSLECTVEGTSNPNLYWYRQAAGRGLQLLFYSVGIGQISSEVPQNLSASRPQDRQFILSSKKLLLSDSGFYLCAWSEFLAGGLGETQYFGPGTRLLVL.

This chain connects TRBV4-1 to TRBJ1-3, with 9 positions matching TRBD1. With 3 bases clipped from V and 5 bases from J, the junction kept 8 bases outside the gene matches. Germline V lookup: CDR1 MGHRA, CDR2 YSYEKL. The CDR3 is 16 amino acids. CDR3 nucleotides: TGCGCCAGCAGCCATGGTGACAGGGGGAGTAGAAACACCATATATTTT. It codes for CASSHGDRGSRNTIYF.

The chain is built from TRBV29-1 and TRBJ1-1; D ambiguous. In germline, CDR1 is SQVTM, CDR2 ANQGSEA. CDR3 length: 12 residues. Trimming took off 5 bases at V and 4 bases at J, with 11 bases between the two ends. The CDR3 DNA reads TGCAGCGTTCGGGTACGGAGCACTGAAGCTTTCTTT. It encodes CSVRVRSTEAFF.

V and J are TRBV5-1 and TRBJ2-3; 8 bases are shared with TRBD2. With 0 bases clipped from V and 5 bases from J, the junction kept 11 bases outside the gene matches. Germline CDR1 SGHRS, CDR2 YFSETQ. The CDR3 is made up of 17 amino acids. CDR3 in amino acids: CASSLEGRGGRIDTQYF. In DNA, the CDR3 is TGCGCCAGCAGCTTGGAGGGCCGGGGGGGGCGGATAGATACGCAGTATTTT. Using reference TRBV5-1 and TRBJ2-3 for the parts outside the CDR3, the full variable domain is KAGVTQTPRYLIKTRGQQVTLSCSPISGHRSVSWYQQTPGQGLQFLFEYFSETQRNKGNFPGRFSGRQFSNSRSEMNVSTLELGDSALYLCASSLEGRGGRIDTQYFGPGTRLTVL.

The chain employs TRBV3-1 (or the pseudogene TRBV3-2) and TRBJ2-5; TRBD2 is a possible D gene (5 bases). With 4 bases removed from V and 6 bases from J, the gap between germline ends came to 12 bases. CDR1 and CDR2 from the germline V gene are LGHDT and YNNKEL (reference sequence). The length of the CDR3 is 13 residues. CDR3 in amino acids: CASSPVSGQTQYF. For the CDR3, the DNA is TGTGCCAGCAGCCCCGTCAGCGGCCAGACCCAGTACTTC.

The table lists this clone with a few counts. J is TRBJ2-5 and V is TRBV6-1; the match to TRBD2 covers 12 bases. V shed 2 bases, J shed 2 bases, and the junction held 0 bases outside the gene matches. The CDR3 consists of 15 residues. The germline gives CDR1 MNHNS, CDR2 SASEGT. In DNA form, the CDR3 reads TGTGCCAGCAGTGAACTAGCGGGGGGGCAAGAGACCCAGTACTTC. Its translation is CASSELAGGQETQYF.

The chain employs TRBV6-4 and TRBJ2-2, with unresolved D. Trimming took 0 bases from V and 6 from J, leaving 5 bases between them. The CDR3 runs to 13 residues. Germline CDR1 and CDR2: MRHNA and SNTAGT. Here the CDR3 DNA reads TGTGCCAGCAGTGACTCAATCGCCGGGGAGCTGTTTTTT. It specifies CASSDSIAGELFF.

This chain connects TRBV27 to TRBJ2-7, with TRBD1 matching over 7 bases. Germline CDR1 reads MNHEY; CDR2 reads SMNVEV (reference sequence). Losses at the gene ends were 6 bases for V and 3 bases for J; bases not matched to a gene: 14. CDR3 length: 16 residues. CDR3 in DNA: TGTGCCAGCAGGCGAGGGGGCTCCCTTACCCTCTACGAGCAGTACTTC. It is translated as CASRRGGSLTLYEQYF.

The chain is built from TRBV5-1 and TRBJ2-5; 9 positions agree with TRBD2. Germline V CDR1 and CDR2: SGHRS, YFSETQ. This CDR3 has 16 residues. The junction had 5 bases not matched to a gene; V was cut back by 0 bases and J by 2 bases. The CDR3 DNA reads TGCGCCAGCAGCTTGGGAGGTAGCGGGGGTCAAGAGACCCAGTACTTC. It yields the protein CASSLGGSGGQETQYF. Based on the CDR3 plus reference TRBV5-1 and TRBJ2-5, the full variable domain is KAGVTQTPRYLIKTRGQQVTLSCSPISGHRSVSWYQQTPGQGLQFLFEYFSETQRNKGNFPGRFSGRQFSNSRSEMNVSTLELGDSALYLCASSLGGSGGQETQYFGPGTRLLVL.